This TCR beta chain was identified in a study of blood T cells in healthy people across ages. At the level of the study: Researchers report that template switching captured about one barcoded beta molecule per two T cells.

Germline V gene sequence: CDR1 SGHAT, CDR2 FQNNGV. The CDR3 sequence is 15 residues long. Trimming at V came to 5 bases and at J to 3 bases, leaving 7 bases not matched to a gene. A minimum of 6 million PBMCs was isolated per sample. With a J-beta primer mix and a sample-barcoded 5' primer, a second PCR ran roughly 7 to 11 cycles. TCRdb passed the 5' RACE reads through MiXCR, listing each CDR3 protein once. The table has approximately 1.5 million distinct CDR3 sequences, about 35% seen once. The sequence was obtained from a woman in her 30s in good health. J is TRBJ2-7 and V is TRBV11-2, with 10 nucleotides matching TRBD1. Sequencing was performed on blood. CDR3 bases: TGTGCCAGCAGCCGGATGACAGGGGGCTTCTACGAGCAGTACTTC. It yields the protein CASSRMTGGFYEQYF.